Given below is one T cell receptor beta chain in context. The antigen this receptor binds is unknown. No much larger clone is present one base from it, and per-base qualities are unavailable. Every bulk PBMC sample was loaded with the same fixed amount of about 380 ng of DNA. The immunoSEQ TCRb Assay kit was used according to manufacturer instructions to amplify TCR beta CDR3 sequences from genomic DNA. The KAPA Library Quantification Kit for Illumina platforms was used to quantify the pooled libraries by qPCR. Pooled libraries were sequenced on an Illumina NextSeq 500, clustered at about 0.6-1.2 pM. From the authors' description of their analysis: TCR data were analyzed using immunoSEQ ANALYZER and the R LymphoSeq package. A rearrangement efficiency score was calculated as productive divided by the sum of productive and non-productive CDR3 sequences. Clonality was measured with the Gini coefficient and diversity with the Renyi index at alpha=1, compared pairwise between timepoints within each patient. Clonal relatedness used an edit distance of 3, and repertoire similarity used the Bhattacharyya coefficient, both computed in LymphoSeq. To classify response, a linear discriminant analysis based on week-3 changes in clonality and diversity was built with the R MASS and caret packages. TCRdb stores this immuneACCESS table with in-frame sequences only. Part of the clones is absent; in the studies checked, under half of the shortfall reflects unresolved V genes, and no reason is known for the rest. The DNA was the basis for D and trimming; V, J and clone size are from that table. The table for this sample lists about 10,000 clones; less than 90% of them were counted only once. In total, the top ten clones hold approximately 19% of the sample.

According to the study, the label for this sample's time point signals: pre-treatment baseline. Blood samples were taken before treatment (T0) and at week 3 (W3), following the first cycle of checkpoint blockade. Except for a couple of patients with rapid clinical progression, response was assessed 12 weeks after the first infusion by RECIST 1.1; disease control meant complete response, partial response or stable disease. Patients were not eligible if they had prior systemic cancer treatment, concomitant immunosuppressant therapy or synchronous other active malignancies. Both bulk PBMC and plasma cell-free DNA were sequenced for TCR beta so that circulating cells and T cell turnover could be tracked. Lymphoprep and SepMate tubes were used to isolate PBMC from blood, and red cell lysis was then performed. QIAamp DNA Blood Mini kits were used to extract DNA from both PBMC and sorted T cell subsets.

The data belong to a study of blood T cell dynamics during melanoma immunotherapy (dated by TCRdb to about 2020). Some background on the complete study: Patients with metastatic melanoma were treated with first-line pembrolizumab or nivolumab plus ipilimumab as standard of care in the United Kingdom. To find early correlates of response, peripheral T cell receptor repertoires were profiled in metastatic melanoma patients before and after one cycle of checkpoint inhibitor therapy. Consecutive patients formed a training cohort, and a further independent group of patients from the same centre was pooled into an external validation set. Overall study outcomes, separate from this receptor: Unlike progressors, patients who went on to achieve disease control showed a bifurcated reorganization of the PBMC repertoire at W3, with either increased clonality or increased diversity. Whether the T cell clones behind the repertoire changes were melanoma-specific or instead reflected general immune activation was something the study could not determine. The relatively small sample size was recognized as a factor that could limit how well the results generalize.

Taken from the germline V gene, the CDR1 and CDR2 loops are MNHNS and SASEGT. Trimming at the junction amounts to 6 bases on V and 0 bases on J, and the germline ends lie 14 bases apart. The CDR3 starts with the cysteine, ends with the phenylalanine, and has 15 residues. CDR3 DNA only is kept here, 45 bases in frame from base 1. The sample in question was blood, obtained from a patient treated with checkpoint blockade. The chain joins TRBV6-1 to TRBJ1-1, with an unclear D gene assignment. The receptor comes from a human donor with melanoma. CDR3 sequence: CASRRSFSVNTEAFF. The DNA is TGTGCCAGCAGACGAAGCTTTTCAGTGAACACTGAAGCTTTCTTT.